What follows is one TCR beta chain and its context. The antigen is undetermined. The PCR ran on 60 Vbeta and 13 Jbeta primers. The method was immunoSEQ multiplex PCR; TCRdb's version includes in-frame clones alone and lacks a portion of them. This sample has 220,000 or so clones; under 85% occur once, and the top ten carry about 1.7%. The CDR3 is 16 residues long. The germline V gene encodes CDR1 MNHNY and CDR2 SVGAGI (reference sequence). The J segment lost 4 bases and the V segment lost 3 bases, leaving 10 bases of the junction unmatched. The record originates from a study of cytomegalovirus exposure and HLA in healthy donors. Findings and caveats of the study: Some V segments (TRBV6-2 and TRBV6-3 among them) were excluded as indistinguishable.

This TCR was sampled from a man aged 50 or older in good health and CMV-seronegative. The sequenced material came from PBMCs. J is TRBJ2-5 and V is TRBV6-6; 8 bases are shared with TRBD2. For the CDR3, the DNA is TGTGCCAGCAGTTATCCCGACGGGAGGGCCAGAGAGACCCAGTACTTC. Amino acid sequence: CASSYPDGRARETQYF.